Listed here are 11 T cell receptor beta chains from one sample, sequenced in a study of T cell responses to AZD1222 COVID-19 vaccine. Sequencing was performed with immunoSEQ multiplex PCR; in TCRdb, only in-frame clones are kept and a portion is missing. This table holds under 140,000 clones, 92% found once. Material: peripheral blood, obtained 28 days after the second AZD1222 dose. The receptors stem from an adult who received the AZD1222 COVID-19 vaccine.

The CDR3 is CATLDRGRNQPQHF. The CDR3 bases are TGTGCCACCCTGGACAGGGGACGCAATCAGCCCCAGCATTTT. The chain carries TRBV19 and TRBJ1-5, with 9 bases aligning to TRBD1. This CDR3 has 14 amino acids. The germline V gene has CDR1 LNHDA and CDR2 SQIVND (reference sequence). Trimming at V came to 10 bases and at J to 2 bases, leaving 6 bases not matched to a gene.

The chain links TRBV5-1 to TRBJ2-5; D may be TRBD1 (5 bases). Germline-derived CDR1 and CDR2 are SGHRS and YFSETQ. V lost 5 bases to trimming and J lost 2 bases, with 10 bases between them. The CDR3 extends over 13 amino acids. CDR3 DNA sequence: TGCGCCAGCAGATTCCAGGGACAAGAGACCCAGTACTTC. Translation gives CASRFQGQETQYF. The complete variable domain, with remaining parts taken from reference TRBV5-1 and TRBJ2-5, reads KAGVTQTPRYLIKTRGQQVTLSCSPISGHRSVSWYQQTPGQGLQFLFEYFSETQRNKGNFPGRFSGRQFSNSRSEMNVSTLELGDSALYLCASRFQGQETQYFGPGTRLLVL.

V and J are TRBV24-1 and TRBJ1-2; 7 bases are shared with TRBD1. CDR3 length: 16 amino acids. The germline gives CDR1 KGHDR, CDR2 SFDVKD. With V trimmed by 4 bases and J by 1 base, 8 bases remained unmatched. CDR3 region: CATSDSDRRSNYGYTF. DNA of the CDR3: TGTGCCACCAGTGACTCGGACAGGCGAAGTAACTATGGCTACACCTTC.

The rearrangement links TRBV19 to TRBJ1-6, with D possibly matching TRBD1 (6 bases). There are 15 residues in the CDR3. The ends were cut back, 5 bases at V and 7 bases at J, with 15 bases in the middle. Germline CDR1 reads LNHDA; CDR2 reads SQIVND (reference sequence). The DNA for the CDR3 is TGTGCCAGTAGTCTTGGGGGGCGCTTAAATTCACCCCTCCACTTT. It encodes CASSLGGRLNSPLHF.

The chain has TRBV19 and TRBJ1-1; 9 bases match TRBD1. The J segment lost 4 bases and the V segment lost 8 bases, leaving 11 bases of the junction unmatched. CDR3 length: 15 residues. Per germline, CDR1 LNHDA and CDR2 SQIVND (reference sequence). The CDR3 coding sequence is TGTGCCAGTCGCAACAGGGGGCTGAGCGGCACTGAAGCTTTCTTT. As protein: CASRNRGLSGTEAFF.

The V and J genes are TRBV4-1 and TRBJ2-7; D remains ambiguous. V shed 0 bases and J shed 2 bases, with 11 bases lying between them. Germline loops: CDR1 MGHRA, CDR2 YSYEKL. The CDR3 has 15 residues. CDR3 DNA sequence: TGCGCCAGCAGCCAAGAGTATAGAATTACCTACGAGCAGTACTTC. Translating it yields CASSQEYRITYEQYF.

The V and J genes are TRBV12-3 or TRBV12-4 and TRBJ1-1; D gene uncertain. The V end was cut by 8 bases, the J end by 4 bases, with 8 bases between. This CDR3 spans 11 amino acids. DNA for the CDR3: TGTGCCAGCGGGAGCGGCACTGAAGCTTTCTTT. Translated: CASGSGTEAFF.

V usage is TRBV29-1 and J usage is TRBJ2-1, with a tentative D call TRBD2 (6 bases). Germline V lookup: CDR1 SQVTM, CDR2 ANQGSEA. The CDR3 spans 13 residues. The V end lost 8 bases, the J end lost 1 base, and 12 bases lay between the germline ends. The CDR3, as DNA: TGCAGCCCCGGAGGGCGGTCCTACAATGAGCAGTTCTTC. This translates into CSPGGRSYNEQFF.

V and J are TRBV19 and TRBJ2-3, with D tentatively TRBD1 or TRBD2 (5 bases each). Germline V gene data show CDR1 as LNHDA and CDR2 as SQIVND (reference sequence). Trimming cost V 5 bases and J 2 bases, with 11 bases left between them. This CDR3 is built from 14 residues. CDR3 DNA: TGTGCCAGTAGTCCCGGGACGGACACAGATACGCAGTATTTT. Its protein is CASSPGTDTDTQYF.

This clone was seen a single time. The chain uses TRBV6-2 or TRBV6-3 and TRBJ2-1, with a tentative D call TRBD2 (5 bases). V lost 0 bases, J lost 4 bases, and 7 bases lay in between. CDR1 is MNHEY, CDR2 SVGEGT, per germline. CDR3 length: 14 residues. As DNA, the CDR3 is TGTGCCAGCAGTTACTCGAGACTATACAATGAGCAGTTCTTC. It yields the protein CASSYSRLYNEQFF.

This chain links TRBV6-1 with TRBJ2-1; D unclear. V lost 5 bases and J 6 bases, leaving 8 bases between the germline ends. CDR1 is MNHNS, CDR2 SASEGT, per germline. This CDR3 has 12 amino acids. CDR3 protein: CASSSGPNEQFF. The CDR3 bases are TGTGCCAGCAGTTCCGGGCCCAATGAGCAGTTCTTC.